This T cell receptor beta chain was identified during a study of T cells expressing NK-cell markers. Study overall: Beta-chain profiling covered CD3+CD56+NKG2C+, CD3+CD56+NKG2C- and CD3+CD56-NKG2C+ sorted subsets. Overall study findings and caveats: Topping the CD3+CD56-NKG2C+ fraction as well were these clonotypes, in several donors.

Notes on this clonotype: Its antigen is as yet unknown.

Germline CDR1 MNHEY, CDR2 SVGAGI. The CDR3 length is 13 residues. The authors made TCR beta cDNA libraries by 5'RACE template switching. This switching added a universal primer site and UMIs. TCRdb re-called the 5' RACE reads and catalogs CDR3 proteins one per entry, DNA excluded. This sample's table has about 370,000 distinct CDR3 sequences. This clonotype was sampled from a woman between 50 and 59 years old in good health. V usage is TRBV6-5 and J usage is TRBJ2-7; TCRdb's D call, TRBD2, is unchecked because there is no DNA. Sequencing input: blood T cells: a sorted CD56 or NKG2C T cell subset, CD4+ or CD8+ T cells, or bulk PBMC T cells (not recorded which). CDR3 sequence: CASSLPLRREQYF.